The 13 T cell receptor beta chains below were found in one sample sequenced in a study of blood T cell repertoires in COVID-19. Method: immunoSEQ multiplex PCR; TCRdb's copy keeps in-frame clones and lacks some. Of 110,000 to 150,000 clones listed, 80% to 90% are singletons. Sequences were obtained from peripheral blood. All receptors derive from a man between 60 and 70 years old with active or convalescent COVID-19.

The chain joins TRBV30 to TRBJ2-3, with D unresolved. The CDR3 sequence is 13 residues long. The germline V gene encodes CDR1 GTSNPN and CDR2 SVGIG (reference sequence). Trimming removed 0 bases at V and 6 bases at J, with 10 bases between. The CDR3 DNA reads as TGTGCCTGGAGTGTCTCCAGCGTGGATACGCAGTATTTT. It translates to CAWSVSSVDTQYF.

The chain employs TRBV28 and TRBJ2-3; D call uncertain. This CDR3 is built from 13 residues. CDR1 and CDR2 (germline): MDHEN, SYDVKM. With 4 bases removed from V and 0 bases from J, the gap between germline ends came to 5 bases. The CDR3 sequence: CASSSTSTDTQYF. The CDR3 DNA follows: TGTGCCAGCAGTTCGACTAGCACAGATACGCAGTATTTT.

The chain has TRBV7-3 and TRBJ2-1; 9 bases are a match to TRBD2. With V trimmed by 3 bases and J by 9 bases, 6 bases remained unmatched. CDR1 and CDR2 from the germline V gene are SGHTA and FQGTGA. The CDR3 runs 14 residues. The CDR3 loop is CASSFTAGGAEQFF. For the CDR3, the DNA is TGTGCCAGCAGCTTTACGGCGGGAGGGGCTGAGCAGTTCTTC.

This chain joins TRBV27 and TRBJ2-5; the match to TRBD1 covers 10 bases. V gave up 7 bases and J gave up 3 bases; unmatched junction bases: 8. Germline V gene sequence: CDR1 MNHEY, CDR2 SMNVEV (reference sequence). The CDR3 loop spans 15 amino acids. The CDR3 nucleotides read TGTGCCAGCAAGGGGAATGGACAGGGGGAAGAGACCCAGTACTTC. It yields the protein CASKGNGQGEETQYF.

This sequence joins TRBV19 and TRBJ2-1; 7 bases map to TRBD2. Germline CDR1 LNHDA, CDR2 SQIVND (reference sequence). This CDR3 contains 17 residues. Unmatched junction bases numbered 9, after V lost 4 bases and J lost 0 bases. The CDR3 DNA reads TGTGCCAGTAGTAGGATAGGGCGGGAGATCTCCTACAATGAGCAGTTCTTC. Protein product: CASSRIGREISYNEQFF.

The chain combines TRBV27 with TRBJ2-1, with 8 bases aligning to TRBD1. Trimming took 4 bases from V and 2 from J; bases not matched to a gene: 7. Germline V gene data show CDR1 as MNHEY and CDR2 as SMNVEV (reference sequence). The CDR3 is 16 residues long. CDR3 DNA sequence: TGTGCCAGCAGTTGGCGGACAGGGCGAGCCTACAATGAGCAGTTCTTC. Translated: CASSWRTGRAYNEQFF.

Details on this clone: This specimen includes other DNA sequences encoding the same CDR3. The gene calls are TRBV18 and TRBJ1-3; no definite D call. The CDR3 length is 14 residues. The V gene's germline CDR1 is KGHSH and CDR2 LQKENI. The V and J ends lost 3 bases and 0 bases respectively, with 6 bases between them. CDR3 sequence reads: CASSPGLSGNTIYF. The CDR3 DNA reads TGTGCCAGCTCACCGGGCCTCTCTGGAAACACCATATATTTT.

In this sample, this clone turned up once. The CDR3 DNA reads TGTGCCAGCAGCTTGGCCCCGGGACTGTCCATGAACACTGAAGCTTTCTTT. Protein sequence: CASSLAPGLSMNTEAFF. V and J are TRBV5-8 and TRBJ1-1; TRBD1 might be the D (5 bases). Germline assignment: CDR1 SGHTS and CDR2 YDEGEE. Trimming removed 0 bases from V and 0 bases from J, with 15 bases in between. The CDR3 consists of 17 residues.

V usage is TRBV5-8 and J usage is TRBJ2-1, with 10 nucleotides matching TRBD2. CDR3 length equals 17 residues. Germline assignment: CDR1 SGHTS and CDR2 YDEGEE. V was clipped by 0 bases and J by 8 bases; unmatched bases: 11. The CDR3 reads CASSLAVASGSLDEQFF. CDR3 DNA: TGTGCCAGCAGCTTGGCCGTGGCTAGCGGGAGTTTGGATGAGCAGTTCTTC.

This clone was observed a handful of times. The V call is TRBV21-1, the J call TRBJ1-3. TRBV21-1 is assigned pseudogene status. The CDR3 is 19 residues long. CDR3 in DNA: TGTGCCAGCAGCAATTCAAACAAGAGGTCAGTCGAGTCTGGAAACACCATATATTTT. Its translation is CASSNSNKRSVESGNTIYF.

The J gene is TRBJ1-2, the V gene TRBV4-1; 8 bases agree with TRBD1. Germline V lookup: CDR1 MGHRA, CDR2 YSYEKL. J was trimmed by 7 bases and V by 3 bases; bases with no gene match: 13. CDR3 size: 16 residues. CDR3 amino acids: CASSQEPDRGFSGYTF. The DNA of the CDR3 is TGCGCCAGCAGCCAGGAGCCAGACAGGGGTTTCTCTGGCTACACCTTC.

The chain is built from TRBV12-3 or TRBV12-4 and TRBJ1-3; D is ambiguous. The CDR3 is 13 residues long. The V and J ends lost 5 bases and 1 base respectively, with 6 bases between them. CDR3 DNA: TGTGCCAGCAGTCAGAGGTCTGGAAACACCATATATTTT. This translates into CASSQRSGNTIYF.

This CDR3 is CASSWAGAGSNQPQHF. CDR3 nucleotides: TGTGCCAGCAGCTGGGCAGGGGCAGGCAGCAATCAGCCCCAGCATTTT. This chain connects TRBV7-2 to TRBJ1-5; a weak D match, TRBD1 (6 bases). The CDR3 is made up of 16 amino acids. V was clipped by 4 bases and J by 1 base, with 14 bases between them. Per germline, CDR1 SGHTA and CDR2 FQGNSA.